This TCR beta chain was documented in a study of vaccination effects on CD4 cells after COVID-19. The protocol was immunoSEQ multiplex PCR, while the TCRdb copy is restricted to in-frame clones and leaves out a portion. Of tens of thousands of clones in the sample, 70% to 80% were seen once. Before any sequencing was done, the ViraFEST assay used viral peptide pools to expand antigen-specific CD4+ T cells. Cells that had been cultured for 10 days were the source of isolated CD4+ T cells. Vaccine recipients lacked prior SARS-CoV-2 infection and had negative nucleocapsid antibodies. On this clone itself: Its antigen is undetermined.

This CDR3 is 14 amino acids long. The ends were cut back, 1 base at V and 3 bases at J, with 9 bases in the middle. CDR1 SGHRS and CDR2 YFSETQ come from the germline V gene. This specimen was CD4+ T cells from PBMCs cultured with HCoV-NL63 spike peptides, taken before COVID-19 vaccination. The chain carries TRBV5-1 and TRBJ2-3, with D perhaps assigned TRBD1 or TRBD2 (6 bases each). This TCR derives from a human donor who received a COVID-19 vaccine. The CDR3 region is CASSLQGRTDTQYF. CDR3 sequence (DNA): TGCGCCAGCAGCTTGCAGGGGAGGACAGATACGCAGTATTTT.